Listed here are 19 T cell receptor beta chains from one sample, sequenced in a study of cytomegalovirus exposure and HLA in healthy donors. PCR involved 60 Vbeta and 13 Jbeta primers. Profiled with immunoSEQ multiplex PCR; TCRdb holds only in-frame clones, not every one. The data contain approximately 90,000 clones, under 80% of them singletons. The sample comprised PBMCs. Receptors originate from a male donor in good health and CMV-seronegative.

The chain carries TRBV4-3 and TRBJ2-2; D remains unclear. Trimming removed 0 bases at V and 8 bases at J, with 19 bases between. CDR1 and CDR2 from the germline V gene are LGHNA and YSLEER. The CDR3 runs 17 residues. Written as DNA, the CDR3 is TGCGCCAGCAGCCAAGAGATCCCCGCGACTGGTGGAGGGGAGCTGTTTTTT. It translates to CASSQEIPATGGGELFF.

The chain carries TRBV18 and TRBJ1-2, with a possible D match to TRBD1 (5 bases). Trimming pared 4 bases from V and 5 bases from J, leaving 17 bases between. CDR1 is KGHSH, CDR2 LQKENI, per germline. The CDR3 spans 15 residues. The chain's CDR3 is CASSLPRDSPYGYTF. For the CDR3, the DNA is TGTGCCAGCTCACTTCCTAGAGACAGTCCTTATGGCTACACCTTC.

The genes are TRBV5-1 and TRBJ1-2, with D hard to call. The length of the CDR3 is 13 residues. V dropped 4 bases and J dropped 4 bases, with 11 bases sitting between them. Looked up from germline, CDR1 is SGHRS and CDR2 is YFSETQ. As DNA, the CDR3 is TGCGCCAGCAGCCCAGAGGGATCCTATGGCTACACCTTC. It codes for CASSPEGSYGYTF. Variable domain in full (rest from reference TRBV5-1 and TRBJ1-2): KAGVTQTPRYLIKTRGQQVTLSCSPISGHRSVSWYQQTPGQGLQFLFEYFSETQRNKGNFPGRFSGRQFSNSRSEMNVSTLELGDSALYLCASSPEGSYGYTFGSGTRLTVV.

V usage is TRBV29-1 and J usage is TRBJ2-2, with D perhaps matching TRBD1 (5 bases). V was trimmed by 5 bases and J by 1 base, leaving 11 bases between them. Germline V gene lookup returns CDR1 SQVTM and CDR2 ANQGSEA. The CDR3 sequence is 14 residues long. Here the CDR3 reads CSVLGDRNTGELFF. The CDR3 DNA reads TGCAGCGTTCTAGGGGATAGGAACACCGGGGAGCTGTTTTTT.

The chain joins TRBV28 to TRBJ2-7, with 8 bases identical to TRBD1. The CDR3 has 16 amino acids. Germline loops: CDR1 MDHEN, CDR2 SYDVKM. Germline trimming cut 3 bases from V and 0 bases from J; bases unmatched to any gene: 7. The CDR3 DNA is TGTGCCAGCAGTTTTTGGTCGGACAGGGACTCCTACGAGCAGTACTTC. It translates to CASSFWSDRDSYEQYF.

The chain uses TRBV5-1 and TRBJ1-2, with 8 bases matching TRBD1. In germline, CDR1 is SGHRS, CDR2 YFSETQ. The length of the CDR3 is 19 residues. The V gene end was trimmed by 0 bases and the J gene end by 2 bases; junction bases not matched to a gene: 15. CDR3 residues: CASSLAPPRPTGANYGYTF. CDR3 nucleotides: TGCGCCAGCAGCTTGGCTCCCCCCCGGCCGACAGGGGCGAACTATGGCTACACCTTC.

The chain carries TRBV6-6 and TRBJ1-1; TRBD1 matches 7 bases. Germline V gene lookup returns CDR1 MNHNY and CDR2 SVGAGI (reference sequence). The CDR3 totals 16 residues. V was clipped by 6 bases and J by 0 bases; unmatched bases: 10. CDR3 residues: CASSPVEGAMNTEAFF. Here the CDR3 DNA reads TGTGCCAGCAGCCCAGTGGAGGGGGCGATGAACACTGAAGCTTTCTTT.

The chain recombines TRBV11-3 with TRBJ1-1; no clear D. V dropped 3 bases and J dropped 1 base, with 6 bases sitting between them. Germline V gene lookup returns CDR1 SGHNT and CDR2 YENEEA. The CDR3 runs 13 residues. The CDR3 here is CASSFGRNTEAFF. The CDR3 coding sequence is TGTGCCAGCAGCTTTGGGAGGAACACTGAAGCTTTCTTT.

The rearrangement uses TRBV19 and TRBJ1-2, with 7 nucleotides matching TRBD1. Germline-derived CDR1 and CDR2 are LNHDA and SQIVND (reference sequence). J gave up 4 bases and V 4 bases, and 12 bases lay outside the gene matches. The CDR3 contains 16 residues. CDR3 amino acids: CASSTLWTGVSYGYTF. CDR3 DNA sequence: TGTGCCAGTAGTACCCTCTGGACAGGCGTCAGCTATGGCTACACCTTC. Filled out from reference TRBV19 and TRBJ1-2, the complete variable domain reads DGGITQSPKYLFRKEGQNVTLSCEQNLNHDAMYWYRQDPGQGLRLIYYSQIVNDFQKGDIAEGYSVSREKKESFPLTVTSAQKNPTAFYLCASSTLWTGVSYGYTFGSGTRLTVV.

The genes are TRBV4-3 and TRBJ1-1; TRBD1 might be the D (5 bases). V was shortened by 3 bases and J by 4 bases, with 12 bases between the two germline ends. This CDR3 has 14 residues. Germline V gene lookup returns CDR1 LGHNA and CDR2 YSLEER. The CDR3 loop reads CASSHLTGPTEAFF. The CDR3 nucleotides are TGCGCCAGCAGCCATTTAACAGGTCCCACTGAAGCTTTCTTT.

This clone was counted between two and nine times. V and J are TRBV28 and TRBJ2-7; 8 bases agree with TRBD1. From germline, CDR1 is MDHEN and CDR2 SYDVKM. The CDR3 runs 13 residues. The V gene end was trimmed by 3 bases and the J gene end by 6 bases; junction bases not matched to a gene: 4. CDR3 DNA: TGTGCCAGCAGTTTGGACAGGGATCGCGAGCAGTACTTC. Translated, it gives CASSLDRDREQYF.

V usage is TRBV4-3 and J usage is TRBJ1-1; TRBD1 might be the D (5 bases). The CDR3 extends over 16 amino acids. Germline values: CDR1 LGHNA, CDR2 YSLEER. Trimming cost V 0 bases and J 2 bases, with 13 bases left between them. The chain's CDR3 is CASSQDRATYNTEAFF. The CDR3 region has the DNA TGCGCCAGCAGCCAAGACAGGGCCACCTACAACACTGAAGCTTTCTTT.

The gene calls are TRBV7-2 and TRBJ1-2; TRBD1 is a possible D gene (5 bases). CDR1 and CDR2 from the germline V gene are SGHTA and FQGNSA. The CDR3 covers 17 residues. The ends were cut back, 5 bases at V and 1 base at J, with 20 bases in the middle. The CDR3 loop reads CASSPGSGLPINYGYTF. DNA for the CDR3: TGTGCCAGCAGCCCGGGATCGGGACTCCCCATTAACTATGGCTACACCTTC.

The V and J genes are TRBV11-2 and TRBJ1-1, with D hard to call. V lost 5 bases to trimming and J lost 2 bases, with 12 bases between them. The CDR3 covers 14 residues. Germline V lookup: CDR1 SGHAT, CDR2 FQNNGV. The CDR3 protein is CASSRRRDNTEAFF. In DNA, the CDR3 is TGTGCCAGCAGCCGAAGACGGGATAACACTGAAGCTTTCTTT.

This clone came up a few times. V gene TRBV10-1 combines with J gene TRBJ2-1, with D unclear. Germline V lookup: CDR1 WNHNN, CDR2 SYGVQD (reference sequence). The germline V and J ends were trimmed by 4 bases and 6 bases, with 7 bases remaining between them. The CDR3 is made up of 12 amino acids. CDR3 nucleotides: TGCGCCAGCAGTGGGGCAGCCAATGAGCAGTTCTTC. It codes for CASSGAANEQFF.

The chain combines TRBV11-2 with TRBJ1-2; 8 bases align to TRBD1. CDR3 length: 15 residues. The junction had 12 bases not matched to a gene; V was cut back by 4 bases and J by 8 bases. CDR1 and CDR2 (germline): SGHAT, FQNNGV. The CDR3 here is CASSSNNRGIGGYTF. In nucleotides, the CDR3 is TGTGCCAGCAGCTCCAACAACAGGGGGATAGGAGGCTACACCTTC.

V gene TRBV28 combines with J gene TRBJ2-4; D might be TRBD1 (6 bases). This CDR3 has 12 amino acids. The V end was cut by 6 bases, the J end by 15 bases, with 18 bases between. Germline lookup yields CDR1 MDHEN and CDR2 SYDVKM. DNA of the CDR3: TGTGCCAGCAGCCGCCTTGGGGCCAGGGGGTACTTC. This translates into CASSRLGARGYF.

This clone was detected a few times. The CDR3 loop reads CASTGSENEKLFF. DNA for the CDR3: TGTGCCAGCACCGGGTCGGAGAATGAAAAACTGTTTTTT. The chain recombines TRBV6-1 with TRBJ1-4, with D hard to call. Germline V gene sequence: CDR1 MNHNS, CDR2 SASEGT. CDR3 size: 13 residues. V lost 7 bases, J lost 5 bases, and 11 bases lay in between.

The gene calls are TRBV27 and TRBJ1-4, with 8 bases identical to TRBD1. CDR1 and CDR2 from the germline V gene are MNHEY and SMNVEV (reference sequence). The CDR3 extends over 14 amino acids. The trim removed 3 bases at V and 5 bases at J, leaving 2 bases unmatched. The CDR3 region has the DNA TGTGCCAGCAGTTTTCAGGGGGCGAATGAAAAACTGTTTTTT. Residues: CASSFQGANEKLFF.